Listed here are 15 T cell receptor beta chains from one sample, sequenced in a study of CD8 T cells in ankylosing spondylitis. In TCRdb, the 5' RACE reads were re-called with MiXCR into one record per CDR3 protein. The sample lists around 210,000 distinct CDR3 sequences; less than 9.5% were seen once. What was sequenced was blood, either unsorted or a sorted T cell fraction (not recorded which). These receptors all come from a female donor with ankylosing spondylitis or in good health (not recorded which).

This clonotype was counted only a few times. V is TRBV7-2 and J is TRBJ2-3; D remains unclear. The CDR3 runs 13 residues. V lost 6 bases and J 1 base, leaving 8 bases between the germline ends. Germline V gene sequence: CDR1 SGHTA, CDR2 FQGNSA. CDR3 sequence reads: CASSYTGTDTQYF. CDR3 in DNA: TGTGCCAGCAGTTATACTGGCACAGATACGCAGTATTTT.

This clonotype was detected many times. This sequence joins TRBV29-1 and TRBJ2-2; D is possibly TRBD2 (5 bases). The V and J ends lost 3 bases and 8 bases respectively, with 10 bases between them. The CDR3 is made up of 12 amino acids. Germline V CDR1 and CDR2: SQVTM, ANQGSEA. As DNA, the CDR3 is TGCAGCGTTGATAGTGGCGGGGGGGAGCTGTTTTTT. This codes for CSVDSGGGELFF.

The sample holds many counts of this clonotype. V usage is TRBV5-5 and J usage is TRBJ1-1; no clear D. V was clipped by 2 bases and J by 3 bases, with 11 bases between them. Germline loops: CDR1 SGHKS, CDR2 YYEKEE (reference sequence). The CDR3 is 14 residues long. The CDR3 bases are TGTGCCAGCAGCTTTGGGTACTCGGACACTGAAGCTTTCTTT. Translation gives CASSFGYSDTEAFF.

Details on this clonotype: It may be a read error: a sequence one base away is much more abundant. The chain combines TRBV6-2 or TRBV6-3 with TRBJ2-7, with a weak D call TRBD2 (6 bases). CDR3 size: 15 residues. Germline V lookup: CDR1 MNHEY, CDR2 SVGEGT. The V gene lost 5 bases and the J gene lost 0 bases, with 14 bases spanning the gap. The DNA of the CDR3 is TGTGCCAGCAGTGCCGGGAGTCCAATCTCCTACGAGCAGTACTTC. Encoded protein: CASSAGSPISYEQYF.

This chain joins TRBV28 and TRBJ2-7, with 9 nucleotides matching TRBD2. V lost 5 bases and J lost 12; bases outside the gene matches: 14. Germline CDR1 is MDHEN and CDR2 is SYDVKM. The CDR3 consists of 14 residues. The CDR3: CASSTPGTSNWRYF. The DNA for the CDR3 is TGTGCCAGCAGTACGCCCGGGACTAGCAACTGGCGGTACTTC.

In its sample, this clonotype was seen many times. This sequence joins TRBV10-3 and TRBJ1-2; 9 positions agree with TRBD1. V dropped 6 bases and J dropped 7; count of bases not matched to a gene: 6. Germline V lookup: CDR1 ENHRY, CDR2 SYGVKD. There are 13 residues in the CDR3. CDR3: CAISLQGAVGYTF. The DNA for the CDR3 is TGTGCCATCAGCCTACAGGGGGCAGTTGGCTACACCTTC.

This clonotype was counted at least ten times. The chain has TRBV3-1 and TRBJ1-5, with D perhaps TRBD1 (5 bases). This CDR3 has 14 residues. Germline V gene sequence: CDR1 LGHDT, CDR2 YNNKEL (reference sequence). Deletions cut 2 bases from V and 4 bases from J, with 9 bases between. The chain's CDR3 is CASSQQGENQPQHF. The CDR3 DNA reads TGTGCCAGCAGCCAACAAGGGGAAAATCAGCCCCAGCATTTT.

The rearrangement joins TRBV7-9 to TRBJ2-1; 8 bases fit TRBD2. V shed 5 bases, J shed 9 bases, and the junction held 9 bases outside the gene matches. The CDR3 has 14 residues. The germline gives CDR1 SEHNR, CDR2 FQNEAQ (reference sequence). The CDR3 reads CASSLVSGVAEQFF. DNA for the CDR3: TGTGCCAGCAGCCTAGTTAGCGGGGTGGCTGAGCAGTTCTTC. The entire variable domain, with the rest obtained from reference TRBV7-9 and TRBJ2-1, is as follows: DTGVSQNPRHKITKRGQNVTFRCDPISEHNRLYWYRQTLGQGPEFLTYFQNEAQLEKSRLLSDRFSAERPKGSFSTLEIQRTEQGDSAMYLCASSLVSGVAEQFFGPGTRLTVL.

On this clonotype: A much larger clone differs from this one at a single base, so this may be a read error. The chain employs TRBV7-8 and TRBJ2-1; 8 bases align to TRBD2. Germline V lookup: CDR1 SGHVS, CDR2 FQNEAQ. This CDR3 has 15 amino acids. CDR3 nucleotides: TGTGCCAGCAGCCAACTAGCGGCAAAATACAATGGGCAGTTCTTC. Protein sequence: CASSQLAAKYNGQFF.

This clonotype has ten or more counts. The V and J genes are TRBV10-2 and TRBJ2-2; TRBD1 might be the D (6 bases). Per the germline V gene, CDR1 is WSHSY and CDR2 is SAAADI. The V end was cut by 8 bases, the J end by 0 bases, with 19 bases between. The CDR3 runs 17 residues. CDR3 nucleotide sequence: TGCGCCAGCGGAGGCTCCTGGACAGACACGAACACCGGGGAGCTGTTTTTT. It codes for CASGGSWTDTNTGELFF.

This clonotype was picked up many times. The chain is built from TRBV12-3 or TRBV12-4 and TRBJ2-1; D is perhaps TRBD2 (6 bases). This CDR3 spans 17 amino acids. V was trimmed by 8 bases and J by 6 bases, leaving 26 bases between them. The CDR3 nucleotides read TGTGCCAGCGCTAGAGCAGTTAGCGGACTTAGAGGCAATGAGCAGTTCTTC. This gives the protein CASARAVSGLRGNEQFF.

This clonotype was counted at least ten times. The genes are TRBV4-3 and TRBJ1-3, with D unresolved. V lost 2 bases and J 4 bases, leaving 12 bases between the germline ends. The CDR3 is 15 residues long. CDR1 and CDR2 (germline): LGHNA, YSLEER. The CDR3 protein is CASSQQASSGNTIYF. In DNA, the CDR3 is TGCGCCAGCAGCCAACAGGCCAGCTCGGGAAACACCATATATTTT.

The chain uses TRBV9 and TRBJ2-1; D perhaps matches TRBD1 (5 bases). The CDR3 is 15 residues long. Per germline, CDR1 SGDLS and CDR2 YYNGEE. V lost 0 bases, J lost 13 bases, and 20 bases lay in between. The CDR3 sequence is CASSVVGGAYNVQFF. DNA of the CDR3: TGTGCCAGCAGCGTAGTAGGTGGGGCCTACAATGTACAGTTCTTC.

This clonotype was seen many times. This chain connects TRBV7-9 to TRBJ1-1; D unresolved. The CDR3 is made up of 11 amino acids. The germline CDR1 and CDR2 sequences are SEHNR and FQNEAQ (reference sequence). V lost 0 bases and J 9 bases, leaving 5 bases between the germline ends. The DNA for the CDR3 is TGTGCCAGCAGCTTAGCGGGGAAAGCTTTCTTT. It codes for CASSLAGKAFF.

The chain has TRBV30 and TRBJ1-2; D not certain. Trimming cost V 6 bases and J 14 bases, with 28 bases left between them. Looked up from germline, CDR1 is GTSNPN and CDR2 is SVGIG (reference sequence). This CDR3 is 14 amino acids long. In DNA form, the CDR3 reads TGTGCCTGCATTACTCCACCGGGAGCGAGAGAGAGTACCTTC. Translating gives CACITPPGARESTF.